The 30 T cell receptor beta chains below come from one sample, sequenced in a study of blood T cell repertoires in COVID-19. Here immunoSEQ multiplex PCR was the method, and the copy in TCRdb shows in-frame clones only, minus some. The data show about 37,000 clones, 75% to 90% seen once. Sequencing was done on a sample of peripheral blood. These receptor sequences come from a woman in her sixties or seventies with acute or convalescent COVID-19.

The CDR3 loop reads CASSQDRGQTYEQYF. CDR3 in DNA: TGTGCCAGCAGCCAGGACAGGGGGCAAACCTACGAGCAGTACTTC. V and J are TRBV6-5 and TRBJ2-7; 11 nucleotides align to TRBD1. There are 15 residues in the CDR3. Germline V gene data show CDR1 as MNHEY and CDR2 as SVGAGI. Trimming cost V 6 bases and J 2 bases; bases outside gene matches: 6.

This clone was seen a few times. The chain couples TRBV24-1 to TRBJ2-3; weak D call: TRBD2 (6 bases). Germline V gene data show CDR1 as KGHDR and CDR2 as SFDVKD. This CDR3 comprises 17 residues. The ends were cut back, 2 bases at V and 2 bases at J, with 16 bases in the middle. The DNA of the CDR3 is TGTGCCACCAGTGATTCCCTTAGCGGAGGTTACACAGATACGCAGTATTTT. Encoded protein: CATSDSLSGGYTDTQYF.

The V and J genes are TRBV7-9 and TRBJ2-5; tentative D call: TRBD1 (5 bases). The CDR3 sequence is 14 residues long. Germline assignment: CDR1 SEHNR and CDR2 FQNEAQ (reference sequence). V was shortened by 1 base and J by 5 bases, with 11 bases between the two germline ends. Written as DNA, the CDR3 is TGTGCCAGCAGCTTAGTAGGGGCGCAGGAGACCCAGTACTTC. Protein sequence: CASSLVGAQETQYF.

This clone was seen just once. The chain employs TRBV28 and TRBJ2-1, with 10 bases aligning to TRBD2. This CDR3 has 15 residues. Germline V gene data show CDR1 as MDHEN and CDR2 as SYDVKM. The V gene end was trimmed by 4 bases and the J gene end by 5 bases; junction bases not matched to a gene: 5. This CDR3 is CASSSPSGGDNEQFF. The CDR3 DNA reads as TGTGCCAGCAGTTCGCCTAGCGGGGGAGACAATGAGCAGTTCTTC.

This clone was seen ten or more times. CDR3 DNA sequence: TGTGCCAGCAGCCCCTCAATAGCGGGGGGCTCCTACGAGCAGTACTTC. The encoded protein is CASSPSIAGGSYEQYF. This chain uses TRBV7-2 with TRBJ2-7, with TRBD2 matching 10 bases. V dropped 5 bases and J dropped 0; count of bases not matched to a gene: 7. CDR3 length: 16 amino acids. Germline V CDR1 and CDR2: SGHTA, FQGNSA.

The chain recombines TRBV5-5 with TRBJ1-2; TRBD1 is a possible D gene (5 bases). V was pared by 1 base and J by 1 base, with 5 bases between. CDR1 SGHKS and CDR2 YYEKEE come from the germline V gene (reference sequence). The CDR3 extends over 13 amino acids. The CDR3 DNA reads as TGTGCCAGCAGCTTGCAGGGTAACTATGGCTACACCTTC. It encodes CASSLQGNYGYTF.

This clone was picked up a small number of times. The chain combines TRBV19 with TRBJ2-2; D not certain. CDR1 is LNHDA, CDR2 SQIVND, per germline (reference sequence). This CDR3 contains 14 residues. Trimming removed 5 bases at V and 5 bases at J, with 12 bases between. The CDR3 region has the DNA TGTGCCAGTAGTCCCACGGTCGGGACCGGGGAGCTGTTTTTT. This codes for CASSPTVGTGELFF. Drawing the rest from reference TRBV19 and TRBJ2-2, the complete variable domain is DGGITQSPKYLFRKEGQNVTLSCEQNLNHDAMYWYRQDPGQGLRLIYYSQIVNDFQKGDIAEGYSVSREKKESFPLTVTSAQKNPTAFYLCASSPTVGTGELFFGEGSRLTVL.

There are a few counts of this clone. The chain links TRBV7-9 to TRBJ2-3, with 7 nucleotides matching TRBD1. The length of the CDR3 is 15 residues. Unmatched junction bases numbered 6, after V lost 5 bases and J lost 1 base. Germline CDR1 and CDR2: SEHNR and FQNEAQ (reference sequence). For the CDR3, the DNA is TGTGCCAGCAGCCCCCGGGACAGAGGCACAGATACGCAGTATTTT. This gives the protein CASSPRDRGTDTQYF.

CDR3 coding DNA: TGTGCCAGCAGCTTAGCAGCGGGAGGCCCTATGAACACCGGGGAGCTGTTTTTT. Translating gives CASSLAAGGPMNTGELFF. The chain couples TRBV11-2 to TRBJ2-2; TRBD2 agrees at 9 bases. The CDR3 runs 18 residues. Per the germline V gene, CDR1 is SGHAT and CDR2 is FQNNGV. With 1 base clipped from V and 1 base from J, the junction kept 7 bases outside the gene matches.

The CDR3 loop reads CASKTSGGLKQFF. CDR3 DNA: TGTGCCAGCAAAACTAGCGGGGGTCTGAAGCAGTTCTTC. The chain carries TRBV6-5 and TRBJ2-1; 11 nucleotides match TRBD2. The V and J ends lost 7 bases and 11 bases, in that order; junction bases with no gene match: 7. The germline V gene has CDR1 MNHEY and CDR2 SVGAGI. The CDR3 consists of 13 residues.

The J gene is TRBJ1-1, the V gene TRBV10-3; 10 nucleotides align to TRBD1. CDR1 ENHRY and CDR2 SYGVKD come from the germline V gene. The trim removed 4 bases at V and 0 bases at J, leaving 8 bases unmatched. The CDR3 runs to 17 residues. CDR3 residues: CAISATGQGGMNTEAFF. The CDR3 coding sequence is TGTGCCATCAGTGCTACCGGACAGGGGGGAATGAACACTGAAGCTTTCTTT.

The rearrangement links TRBV15 to TRBJ2-1, with 9 bases that match TRBD1. V shed 2 bases, J shed 0 bases, and the junction held 14 bases outside the gene matches. Germline CDR1 and CDR2: LNHNV and YYDKDF (reference sequence). This CDR3 spans 20 amino acids. The CDR3 nucleotides read TGTGCCACCAGCAGACTCGGACAGGGGAACCTGCTTAGCTCCTACAATGAGCAGTTCTTC. This encodes CATSRLGQGNLLSSYNEQFF. The full variable domain, completed using reference TRBV15 and TRBJ2-1, is DAMVIQNPRYQVTQFGKPVTLSCSQTLNHNVMYWYQQKSSQAPKLLFHYYDKDFNNEADTPDNFQSRRPNTSFCFLDIRSPGLGDTAMYLCATSRLGQGNLLSSYNEQFFGPGTRLTVL.

The chain has TRBV7-2 and TRBJ1-6; weak D call: TRBD1 (5 bases). CDR3 length: 13 amino acids. Per the germline V gene, CDR1 is SGHTA and CDR2 is FQGNSA. This CDR3 is CASSLDSNSPLHF. CDR3 DNA sequence: TGTGCGAGCTCGCTAGACAGCAATTCACCCCTCCACTTT.

The CDR3 sequence is CASSVDRGHEKLFF. The DNA for the CDR3 is TGTGCCAGCAGTGTCGACAGGGGCCATGAAAAACTGTTTTTT. The chain recombines TRBV2 with TRBJ1-4; 8 bases fit TRBD1. The CDR3 is made up of 14 amino acids. The junction had 4 bases not matched to a gene; V was cut back by 4 bases and J by 6 bases. Germline V gene data show CDR1 as SNHLY and CDR2 as FYNNEI. The full variable domain, its missing parts supplied by reference TRBV2 and TRBJ1-4, is EPEVTQTPSHQVTQMGQEVILRCVPISNHLYFYWYRQILGQKVEFLVSFYNNEISEKSEIFDDQFSVERPDGSNFTLKIRSTKLEDSAMYFCASSVDRGHEKLFFGSGTQLSVL.

In its sample, this clone was seen once. The chain employs TRBV19 and TRBJ1-2, with 8 nucleotides matching TRBD1. The CDR3 loop spans 15 amino acids. The ends lost 5 bases at V and 8 bases at J; junction bases unmatched: 13. In germline, CDR1 is LNHDA, CDR2 SQIVND (reference sequence). CDR3 coding DNA: TGTGCCAGTAGTTACAATCCGGGACAGGTCGGAGGCTACACCTTC. This sequence encodes CASSYNPGQVGGYTF.

This chain connects TRBV4-1 to TRBJ2-1; D possibly corresponds to TRBD2 (6 bases). Trimming removed 0 bases from V and 7 bases from J, with 13 bases in between. The CDR3 spans 15 residues. The germline V gene encodes CDR1 MGHRA and CDR2 YSYEKL. The CDR3 is CASSQDGLATNEQFF. The CDR3 region has the DNA TGCGCCAGCAGCCAAGATGGGCTAGCGACGAATGAGCAGTTCTTC.

V gene TRBV2 combines with J gene TRBJ2-3; 9 bases are shared with TRBD2. The CDR3 has 15 residues. Germline V gene data show CDR1 as SNHLY and CDR2 as FYNNEI. J was trimmed by 3 bases and V by 4 bases; bases with no gene match: 5. The DNA of the CDR3 is TGTGCCAGCAGTGCAGGCCTAGCGGGGACAGATACGCAGTATTTT. Protein: CASSAGLAGTDTQYF.

This chain links TRBV19 with TRBJ2-7, with a possible D match to TRBD1 (6 bases). The CDR3 is made up of 14 amino acids. Germline CDR1 and CDR2: LNHDA and SQIVND (reference sequence). V was pared by 5 bases and J by 7 bases, with 18 bases between. The CDR3 DNA reads as TGTGCCAGTAGTTCGACAGGCCGGGCTCAGGAGCAGTACTTC. Its protein product is CASSSTGRAQEQYF.

About this clone: This sample also contains other DNA sequences that code for the same CDR3. CDR3 nucleotides: TGCGCCAGCAGCTTGGGAGGGACAGTTCCCTACGAGCAGTACTTC. It yields the protein CASSLGGTVPYEQYF. This rearrangement joins TRBV5-1 to TRBJ2-7; 7 nucleotides match TRBD1. The V and J ends lost 0 bases and 2 bases, in that order; junction bases with no gene match: 5. Germline loops: CDR1 SGHRS, CDR2 YFSETQ. This CDR3 is 15 amino acids long. The full variable domain, rest sourced from reference TRBV5-1 and TRBJ2-7, is KAGVTQTPRYLIKTRGQQVTLSCSPISGHRSVSWYQQTPGQGLQFLFEYFSETQRNKGNFPGRFSGRQFSNSRSEMNVSTLELGDSALYLCASSLGGTVPYEQYFGPGTRLTVT.

This chain connects TRBV7-9 to TRBJ1-4; D might be TRBD1 (6 bases). This CDR3 is 14 amino acids long. V lost 7 bases and J lost 8, with 17 bases in between. Per germline, CDR1 SEHNR and CDR2 FQNEAQ (reference sequence). CDR3 in DNA: TGTGCCAGCACGCCACAGGGTGTCGCGGAAAAACTGTTTTTT. Residues: CASTPQGVAEKLFF.

The genes are TRBV5-6 and TRBJ1-2; D gene unclear. CDR1 is SGHDT and CDR2 is YYEEEE in the germline V gene. CDR3 size: 15 residues. Between the trimmed V and J ends, which lost 4 bases and 3 bases, there was a span of 16 bases. The CDR3 is CASSPESREDYGYTF. The CDR3 region has the DNA TGTGCCAGCAGCCCGGAGAGCCGAGAGGACTATGGCTACACCTTC.

This clone was recorded once. V and J are TRBV7-2 and TRBJ1-6; TRBD1 agrees at 8 bases. Germline values: CDR1 SGHTA, CDR2 FQGNSA. The CDR3 loop spans 15 amino acids. With V trimmed by 5 bases and J by 10 bases, 10 bases remained unmatched. The CDR3 loop reads CASSLGTGLGSPLHF. DNA for the CDR3: TGTGCCAGCAGCCTAGGGACAGGCTTGGGGTCACCCCTCCACTTT.

The chain is built from TRBV6-1 and TRBJ1-2; maybe TRBD1 (6 bases). V lost 2 bases and J lost 6, with 10 bases in between. Germline values: CDR1 MNHNS, CDR2 SASEGT. The CDR3 consists of 13 residues. The CDR3, as DNA: TGTGCCAGCAGTGAACAGGGGATGGATGGCTACACCTTC. This translates into CASSEQGMDGYTF.

This chain joins TRBV9 and TRBJ2-5; TRBD1 matches at 12 bases. The CDR3 is 15 residues long. Germline lookup yields CDR1 SGDLS and CDR2 YYNGEE. V was clipped by 1 base and J by 5 bases; unmatched bases: 3. In DNA, the CDR3 is TGTGCCAGCAGCGTAAGGGGACAGGGGGCGGAGACCCAGTACTTC. Its translation: CASSVRGQGAETQYF.

The V and J genes are TRBV2 and TRBJ1-6; 8 positions match TRBD1. Germline V gene data show CDR1 as SNHLY and CDR2 as FYNNEI. The CDR3 contains 15 residues. J was trimmed by 8 bases and V by 8 bases; bases with no gene match: 11. The CDR3 protein is CASHKGDRSDSPLHF. The CDR3 nucleotides read TGTGCCAGCCACAAGGGGGACAGGTCTGATTCACCCCTCCACTTT.

The genes are TRBV5-1 and TRBJ2-3; a possible D gene is TRBD1 (6 bases). Trimming took off 4 bases at V and 1 base at J, with 13 bases between the two ends. The CDR3 is 15 residues long. Germline V lookup: CDR1 SGHRS, CDR2 YFSETQ. CDR3 residues: CASSVTGTRTDTQYF. CDR3 in DNA: TGCGCCAGCAGCGTCACAGGGACCCGCACAGATACGCAGTATTTT.

J is TRBJ2-5 and V is TRBV6-1; D might be TRBD1 (6 bases). This CDR3 has 17 residues. Germline V gene sequence: CDR1 MNHNS, CDR2 SASEGT. The V end lost 1 base, the J end lost 3 bases, and 18 bases lay between the germline ends. In nucleotides, the CDR3 is TGTGCCAGCAGTGAAGGGCCCTTTCTGGGACACGAAGAGACCCAGTACTTC. Translating it yields CASSEGPFLGHEETQYF.

The V and J genes are TRBV11-3 and TRBJ2-1, with TRBD2 matching 10 bases. J was trimmed by 2 bases and V by 5 bases; bases with no gene match: 3. The CDR3 totals 15 residues. Germline CDR1 is SGHNT and CDR2 is YENEEA. The CDR3 loop reads CASSMSGGAYNEQFF. Written as DNA, the CDR3 is TGTGCCAGCAGCATGAGCGGGGGGGCCTACAATGAGCAGTTCTTC.

The chain is built from TRBV6-5 and TRBJ2-5; TRBD2 matches 7 bases. The trim removed 6 bases at V and 4 bases at J, leaving 11 bases unmatched. This CDR3 has 15 amino acids. Germline CDR1 reads MNHEY; CDR2 reads SVGAGI. The CDR3 nucleotides are TGTGCCAGCAGGGGTGGGGGGGAGGCGCGAGAGACCCAGTACTTC. Protein product: CASRGGGEARETQYF.

Only a few counts were recorded for this clone. This sequence joins TRBV2 and TRBJ1-6; 7 bases match TRBD1. This CDR3 is 15 amino acids long. Per germline, CDR1 SNHLY and CDR2 FYNNEI. With V trimmed by 5 bases and J by 5 bases, 6 bases remained unmatched. CDR3 nucleotide sequence: TGTGCCAGCAGTTTAGAGGGGGCCAATAATTCACCCCTCCACTTT. Its protein is CASSLEGANNSPLHF.